These 15 T cell receptor beta chains came from one sample sequenced in a study of technical replicates of blood from a handful of donors. This table comes from immunoSEQ multiplex PCR, and its TCRdb copy is limited to in-frame clones, with some not included. The sample contains under 95,000 clones, 95% of which appear only once. Sequenced material: T cells isolated from PBMCs. These receptor sequences come from a human donor in good health.

The chain uses TRBV4-1 and TRBJ1-3; D gene unclear. Trimming pared 1 base from V and 0 bases from J, leaving 4 bases between. Per the germline V gene, CDR1 is MGHRA and CDR2 is YSYEKL. This CDR3 comprises 14 residues. In DNA, the CDR3 is TGCGCCAGCAGCCAAGTTTACTCTGGAAACACCATATATTTT. Its translation: CASSQVYSGNTIYF.

J is TRBJ2-2 and V is TRBV7-9, with 11 bases matching TRBD2. Looked up from germline, CDR1 is SEHNR and CDR2 is FQNEAQ (reference sequence). V trimming: 5 bases; J trimming: 4 bases; junction bases outside the gene matches: 9. The CDR3 is 17 residues long. Here the CDR3 reads CASSQVLAGDTTGELFF. The CDR3 DNA reads as TGTGCCAGCAGCCAAGTACTAGCGGGAGACACCACCGGGGAGCTGTTTTTT.

This rearrangement joins TRBV5-5 to TRBJ1-4; the D gene is possibly TRBD1 (6 bases). Between the trimmed V and J ends, which lost 1 base and 11 bases, there was a span of 6 bases. The CDR3 sequence is 11 residues long. Germline CDR1 reads SGHKS; CDR2 reads YYEKEE (reference sequence). CDR3 sequence reads: CASSLQGKLFF. Written as DNA, the CDR3 is TGTGCCAGCAGCTTGCAGGGGAAACTGTTTTTT.

Concerning this clone: Other nucleotide sequences in the sample specify the same CDR3. The rearrangement links TRBV4-1 to TRBJ2-7, with TRBD2 matching 13 bases. Germline trimming cut 1 base from V and 3 bases from J; bases unmatched to any gene: 0. Germline V gene lookup returns CDR1 MGHRA and CDR2 YSYEKL. The CDR3 covers 15 residues. This CDR3 is CASSQGLAGGYEQYF. The CDR3 DNA is TGCGCCAGCAGCCAAGGACTAGCGGGAGGCTACGAGCAGTACTTC.

The chain couples TRBV30 to TRBJ1-2; 11 bases align to TRBD1. The CDR3 runs to 14 residues. The V gene's germline CDR1 is GTSNPN and CDR2 SVGIG (reference sequence). Losses at the gene ends were 1 base for V and 6 bases for J; bases not matched to a gene: 4. CDR3 DNA: TGTGCCTGGAGTGGGGGGACAGGGGGACATGGCTACACCTTC. Translating it yields CAWSGGTGGHGYTF.

CDR3 in DNA: TGTGCCAGCAGTTTATGGGACAGGGTCTCTGGAAACACCATATATTTT. It specifies CASSLWDRVSGNTIYF. The chain links TRBV28 to TRBJ1-3, with TRBD1 identical over 8 bases. Germline CDR1 reads MDHEN; CDR2 reads SYDVKM. The trim removed 0 bases at V and 0 bases at J, leaving 1 base unmatched. The CDR3 has 16 residues. The full variable domain, in which reference TRBV28 and TRBJ1-3 provide the parts outside the CDR3, is DVKVTQSSRYLVKRTGEKVFLECVQDMDHENMFWYRQDPGLGLRLIYFSYDVKMKEKGDIPEGYSVSREKKERFSLILESASTNQTSMYLCASSLWDRVSGNTIYFGEGSWLTVV.

The chain couples TRBV5-4 to TRBJ1-1, with 8 bases fitting TRBD1. This CDR3 contains 16 residues. The J segment lost 1 base and the V segment lost 3 bases, leaving 8 bases of the junction unmatched. Per germline, CDR1 SGHNT and CDR2 YYREEE (reference sequence). CDR3 bases: TGTGCCAGCAGCTACCGGACAGGGAGTGGGAACACTGAAGCTTTCTTT. This sequence encodes CASSYRTGSGNTEAFF.

J is TRBJ2-6 and V is TRBV7-3, with a weak D call TRBD1 (6 bases). CDR1 and CDR2 from the germline V gene are SGHTA and FQGTGA. The CDR3 covers 17 residues. V lost 3 bases and J lost 8, with 20 bases in between. CDR3 in DNA: TGTGCCAGCAGCTTCTTCGGTAGGTCAGGGGAGACCAACGTCCTGACTTTC. Protein: CASSFFGRSGETNVLTF.

This sequence joins TRBV6-1 and TRBJ1-2; 12 nucleotides line up with TRBD1. The CDR3 is 16 amino acids. The ends lost 2 bases at V and 4 bases at J; junction bases unmatched: 5. Per germline, CDR1 MNHNS and CDR2 SASEGT. This CDR3 reads CASSERGQGASYGYTF. The CDR3 bases are TGTGCCAGCAGTGAAAGGGGACAGGGGGCAAGCTATGGCTACACCTTC.

V and J are TRBV9 and TRBJ2-3; possibly TRBD1 for D (6 bases). The germline V and J ends were trimmed by 0 bases and 1 base, with 6 bases remaining between them. Germline-derived CDR1 and CDR2 are SGDLS and YYNGEE. This CDR3 has 14 amino acids. CDR3 in amino acids: CASSVDRGTDTQYF. The CDR3 DNA is TGTGCCAGCAGCGTAGACAGGGGCACAGATACGCAGTATTTT. The full variable domain, rest sourced from reference TRBV9 and TRBJ2-3, is DSGVTQTPKHLITATGQRVTLRCSPRSGDLSVYWYQQSLDQGLQFLIQYYNGEERAKGNILERFSAQQFPDLHSELNLSSLELGDSALYFCASSVDRGTDTQYFGPGTRLTVL.

The chain employs TRBV15 and TRBJ2-2, with 8 bases fitting TRBD1. Germline assignment: CDR1 LNHNV and CDR2 YYDKDF (reference sequence). There are 14 residues in the CDR3. V lost 5 bases to trimming and J lost 3 bases; unmatched junction nucleotides: 2. CDR3 protein: CATSATGDTGELFF. For the CDR3, the DNA is TGTGCCACCAGCGCGACAGGGGACACCGGGGAGCTGTTTTTT. Together with reference TRBV15 and TRBJ2-2, the CDR3 gives the full variable domain: DAMVIQNPRYQVTQFGKPVTLSCSQTLNHNVMYWYQQKSSQAPKLLFHYYDKDFNNEADTPDNFQSRRPNTSFCFLDIRSPGLGDTAMYLCATSATGDTGELFFGEGSRLTVL.

This clone was seen only once. The V and J genes are TRBV30 and TRBJ1-5, with D hard to call. CDR3 length: 14 amino acids. CDR1 is GTSNPN, CDR2 SVGIG, per germline (reference sequence). V was pared by 0 bases and J by 3 bases, with 9 bases between. The CDR3: CAWSVPENNQPQHF. CDR3 sequence (DNA): TGTGCCTGGAGTGTCCCCGAGAACAATCAGCCCCAGCATTTT.

This sequence joins TRBV15 and TRBJ1-1; D is uncertain. The V gene lost 6 bases and the J gene lost 0 bases, with 17 bases spanning the gap. Germline CDR1 is LNHNV and CDR2 is YYDKDF (reference sequence). The CDR3 is 16 residues long. The CDR3 sequence: CATSPGAVVLNTEAFF. Written as DNA, the CDR3 is TGTGCCACCAGTCCCGGCGCGGTGGTCTTGAACACTGAAGCTTTCTTT.

In regard to this clone: The junction differs from germline at one of its ends, possibly a read error. V gene TRBV6-6 combines with J gene TRBJ1-1, with D unclear. Germline loops: CDR1 MNHNY, CDR2 SVGAGI (reference sequence). The length of the CDR3 is 13 residues. Here the CDR3 reads CASSYSKGDGREF. For the CDR3, the DNA is TGTGCCAGCAGTTACTCGAAAGGCGACGGGAGAGAGTTT.

The V call is TRBV15, the J call TRBJ2-3; the D gene is possibly TRBD2 (5 bases). CDR3 length equals 17 residues. The ends were cut back, 2 bases at V and 0 bases at J, with 15 bases in the middle. CDR1 LNHNV and CDR2 YYDKDF come from the germline V gene (reference sequence). In DNA form, the CDR3 reads TGTGCCACCAGCAGACGGTCCGCTAGCCTTAGCACAGATACGCAGTATTTT. It codes for CATSRRSASLSTDTQYF.